Listed here are 5 T cell receptor beta chains from one sample, sequenced in a study of blood T cell repertoires in COVID-19. The protocol was immunoSEQ multiplex PCR, while the TCRdb copy is restricted to in-frame clones and leaves out a portion. The sample lists roughly 80,000 clones, about 83% occurring once. Sequencing was done on a sample of peripheral blood. The receptors were sampled from a woman at least 80 years old with acute or convalescent COVID-19.

The chain is built from TRBV23-1 and TRBJ2-1; 13 nucleotides match TRBD2. TRBV23-1 qualifies as an ORF whose function is uncertain. The J segment lost 5 bases and the V segment lost 0 bases, leaving 4 bases of the junction unmatched. CDR3 length: 17 residues. The CDR3 region is CASSQSITSGRDNEQFF. DNA for the CDR3: TGCGCCAGCAGTCAATCGATCACTAGCGGGAGGGACAATGAGCAGTTCTTC.

This clone was observed a single time. The genes are TRBV27 and TRBJ2-5; 8 nucleotides line up with TRBD2. Trimming removed 6 bases from V and 5 bases from J; junction bases left unmatched: 8. The germline V gene has CDR1 MNHEY and CDR2 SMNVEV (reference sequence). The CDR3 has 14 residues. The CDR3 nucleotides read TGTGCCAGCAGACCAGCGGGAGCGGTTGAGACCCAGTACTTC. This sequence encodes CASRPAGAVETQYF.

This clone was counted only a few times. The V and J genes are TRBV6-5 and TRBJ2-7; 8 positions agree with TRBD2. This CDR3 region has 15 residues. V dropped 6 bases and J dropped 2; count of bases not matched to a gene: 9. Germline CDR1 and CDR2: MNHEY and SVGAGI. The CDR3 DNA reads TGTGCCAGCAGCCACGGTAGCGGGGCTGCCTACGAGCAGTACTTC. Translated: CASSHGSGAAYEQYF.

This CDR3 reads CASSSWGLAGVNEQFF. The CDR3 DNA is TGTGCCAGCAGTTCGTGGGGACTAGCGGGAGTCAATGAGCAGTTCTTC. This rearrangement joins TRBV27 to TRBJ2-1, with TRBD2 matching 14 bases. Looked up from germline, CDR1 is MNHEY and CDR2 is SMNVEV (reference sequence). V shed 4 bases, J shed 6 bases, and the junction held 5 bases outside the gene matches. This CDR3 is 16 amino acids long.

V gene TRBV5-1 combines with J gene TRBJ1-1; 7 bases match TRBD1. CDR1 and CDR2 from the germline V gene are SGHRS and YFSETQ. Germline trimming cut 4 bases from V and 8 bases from J; bases unmatched to any gene: 14. The CDR3 is 15 amino acids. The CDR3 DNA follows: TGCGCCAGCAGCACAACCCCGACAGGGAGGCTCGAAGCTTTCTTT. Its translation: CASSTTPTGRLEAFF.